Here is one TCR beta chain with its context. This entry is derived from a study of blood T cell repertoires in COVID-19. Assay used: immunoSEQ multiplex PCR; TCRdb lists only in-frame clones, some missing. The sample gives a few hundred thousand clones, about 90% of which show up once; roughly 1.2% is in the top ten. Trimming cost V 8 bases and J 4 bases; bases outside gene matches: 5. This CDR3 contains 13 residues. The germline V gene encodes CDR1 SNHLY and CDR2 FYNNEI. The origin of this receptor is a man in his forties with acute or convalescent COVID-19. What was sequenced was peripheral blood. This chain uses TRBV2 with TRBJ1-1; TRBD1 matches at 9 bases. The CDR3 sequence: CASRGQGGTEAFF. The CDR3 nucleotides are TGTGCCAGCCGGGGACAGGGAGGCACTGAAGCTTTCTTT.